This T cell receptor beta chain was sequenced in a study of blood T cell repertoires in COVID-19. Across the whole study: The United States, Italy and Spain provided the acute and convalescent COVID-19 samples. Sources were T cells, B-cell-depleted T cells, or PBMCs; the material itself was cDNA or gDNA.

Per the original methods: Quantification of nucleated cells was approximated via reference gene primer amplification. The protocol was immunoSEQ multiplex PCR, while the TCRdb copy is restricted to in-frame clones and leaves out a portion. D and trimming come from the DNA, and the V and J calls and clone size come from that table. Here the sample spans some 95,000 clones, around 75% being singletons. CDR3 size: 14 residues. The germline CDR1 and CDR2 sequences are MDHEN and SYDVKM. V was cut by 6 bases and J by 6 bases, with 15 bases left in between. The receptor's source is a man between 65 and 85 years old with acute or convalescent COVID-19. The sample consisted of peripheral blood. This rearrangement joins TRBV28 to TRBJ1-3; a weak D match, TRBD1 (6 bases). The CDR3 sequence: CASSPGGAQNTIYF. CDR3 bases: TGTGCCAGCAGCCCCGGGGGGGCTCAAAACACCATATATTTT.